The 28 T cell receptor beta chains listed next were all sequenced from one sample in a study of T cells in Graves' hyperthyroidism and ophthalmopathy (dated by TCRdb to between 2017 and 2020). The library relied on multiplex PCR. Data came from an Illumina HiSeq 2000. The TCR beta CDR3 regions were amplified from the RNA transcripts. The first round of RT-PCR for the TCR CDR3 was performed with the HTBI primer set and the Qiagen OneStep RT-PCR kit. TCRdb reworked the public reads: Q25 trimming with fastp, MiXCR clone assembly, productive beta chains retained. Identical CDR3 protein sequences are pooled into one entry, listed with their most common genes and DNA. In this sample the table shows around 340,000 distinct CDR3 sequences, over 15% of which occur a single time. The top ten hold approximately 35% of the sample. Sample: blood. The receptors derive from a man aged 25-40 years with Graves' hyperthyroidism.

This CDR3 reads CAWSVGAGRYGYTF. DNA of the CDR3: TGTGCCTGGAGTGTAGGGGCAGGCCGCTATGGCTACACCTTC. The chain combines TRBV30 with TRBJ1-2, with TRBD1 as a possible D gene (5 bases). V dropped 0 bases and J dropped 4 bases, with 12 bases sitting between them. The CDR3 has 14 amino acids. Per germline, CDR1 GTSNPN and CDR2 SVGIG (reference sequence).

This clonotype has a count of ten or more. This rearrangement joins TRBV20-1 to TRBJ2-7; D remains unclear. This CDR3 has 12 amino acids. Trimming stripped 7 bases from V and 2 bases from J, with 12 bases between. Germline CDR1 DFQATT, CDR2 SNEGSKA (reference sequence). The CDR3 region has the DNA TGCAGTGTCACCTCAGGCACCTACGAGCAGTACTTC. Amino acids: CSVTSGTYEQYF.

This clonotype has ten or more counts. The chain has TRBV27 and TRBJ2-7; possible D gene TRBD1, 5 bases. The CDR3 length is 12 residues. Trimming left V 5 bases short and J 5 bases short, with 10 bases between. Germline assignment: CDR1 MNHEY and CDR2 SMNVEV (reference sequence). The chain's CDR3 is CASSTGRNEQYF. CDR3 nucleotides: TGTGCCAGCAGTACAGGCAGGAACGAGCAGTACTTC.

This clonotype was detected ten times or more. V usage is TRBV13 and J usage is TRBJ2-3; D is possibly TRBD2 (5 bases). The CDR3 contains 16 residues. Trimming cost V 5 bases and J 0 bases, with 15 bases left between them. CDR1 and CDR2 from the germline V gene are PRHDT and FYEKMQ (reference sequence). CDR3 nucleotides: TGTGCCAGCAGCCCTTCCGCTAGCAGCAGCACAGATACGCAGTATTTT. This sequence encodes CASSPSASSSTDTQYF. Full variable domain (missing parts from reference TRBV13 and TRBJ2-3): AAGVIQSPRHLIKEKRETATLKCYPIPRHDTVYWYQQGPGQDPQFLISFYEKMQSDKGSIPDRFSAQQFSDYHSELNMSSLELGDSALYFCASSPSASSSTDTQYFGPGTRLTVL.

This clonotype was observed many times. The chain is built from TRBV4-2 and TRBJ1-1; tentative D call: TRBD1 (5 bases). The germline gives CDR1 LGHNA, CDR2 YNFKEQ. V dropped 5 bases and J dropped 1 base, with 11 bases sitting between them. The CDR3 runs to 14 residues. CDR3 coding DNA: TGTGCCAGCAGCAACAAGGGGACGAACACTGAAGCTTTCTTT. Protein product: CASSNKGTNTEAFF.

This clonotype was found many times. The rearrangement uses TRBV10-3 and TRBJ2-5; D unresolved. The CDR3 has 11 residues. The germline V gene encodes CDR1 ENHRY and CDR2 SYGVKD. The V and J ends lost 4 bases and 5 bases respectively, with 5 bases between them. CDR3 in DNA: TGTGCCATCAGTGCCGGGGAGACCCAGTACTTC. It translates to CAISAGETQYF.

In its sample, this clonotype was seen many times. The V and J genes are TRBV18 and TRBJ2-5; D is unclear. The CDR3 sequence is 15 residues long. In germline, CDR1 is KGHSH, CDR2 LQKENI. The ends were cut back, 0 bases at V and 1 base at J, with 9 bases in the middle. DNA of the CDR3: TGTGCCAGCTCACCACCGGACGGTCTCCAAGAGACCCAGTACTTC. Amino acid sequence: CASSPPDGLQETQYF.

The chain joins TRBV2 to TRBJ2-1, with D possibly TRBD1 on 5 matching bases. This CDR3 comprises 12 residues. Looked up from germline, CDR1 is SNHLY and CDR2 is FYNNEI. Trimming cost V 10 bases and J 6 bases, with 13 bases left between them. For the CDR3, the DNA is TGTGCCATCAAGGGGAATGGCAATGAGCAGTTCTTC. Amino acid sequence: CAIKGNGNEQFF.

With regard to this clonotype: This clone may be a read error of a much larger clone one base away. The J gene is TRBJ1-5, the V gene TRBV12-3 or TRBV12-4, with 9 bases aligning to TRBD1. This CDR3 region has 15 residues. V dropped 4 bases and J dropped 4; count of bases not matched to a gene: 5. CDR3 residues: CASSSAGTGNQPQHF. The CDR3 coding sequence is TGTGCCAGCAGTTCCGCCGGGACAGGGAATCAGCCCCAGCATTTT.

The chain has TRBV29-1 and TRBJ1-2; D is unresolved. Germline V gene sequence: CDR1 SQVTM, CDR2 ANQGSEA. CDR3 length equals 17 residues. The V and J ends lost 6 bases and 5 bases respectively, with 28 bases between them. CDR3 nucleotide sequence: TGCAGCGTGTTGTTATCCTCGGCCCGTGTGGGAAGATATGGCTACACCTTC. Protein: CSVLLSSARVGRYGYTF.

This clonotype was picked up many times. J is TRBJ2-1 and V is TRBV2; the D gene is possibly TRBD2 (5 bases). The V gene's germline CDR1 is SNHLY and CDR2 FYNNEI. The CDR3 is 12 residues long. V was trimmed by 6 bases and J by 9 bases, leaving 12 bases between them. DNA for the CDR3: TGTGCCAGCAGCCTACTAGTGAGTGAGCAGTTCTTC. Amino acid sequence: CASSLLVSEQFF. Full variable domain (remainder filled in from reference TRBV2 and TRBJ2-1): EPEVTQTPSHQVTQMGQEVILRCVPISNHLYFYWYRQILGQKVEFLVSFYNNEISEKSEIFDDQFSVERPDGSNFTLKIRSTKLEDSAMYFCASSLLVSEQFFGPGTRLTVL.

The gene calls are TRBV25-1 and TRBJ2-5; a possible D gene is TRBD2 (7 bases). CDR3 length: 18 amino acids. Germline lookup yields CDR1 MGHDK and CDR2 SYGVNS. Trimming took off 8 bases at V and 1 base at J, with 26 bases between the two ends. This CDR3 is CASRGTLGGAEFQETQYF. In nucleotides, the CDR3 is TGTGCCAGCCGAGGGACTCTGGGGGGGGCCGAATTCCAAGAGACCCAGTACTTC.

The chain's CDR3 is CSAIPEDYGYTF. The CDR3 region has the DNA TGCAGTGCTATCCCTGAGGACTATGGCTACACCTTC. The chain is built from TRBV20-1 and TRBJ1-2, with no clear D. V lost 4 bases and J 3 bases, leaving 9 bases between the germline ends. The CDR3 sequence is 12 residues long. Germline loops: CDR1 DFQATT, CDR2 SNEGSKA (reference sequence).

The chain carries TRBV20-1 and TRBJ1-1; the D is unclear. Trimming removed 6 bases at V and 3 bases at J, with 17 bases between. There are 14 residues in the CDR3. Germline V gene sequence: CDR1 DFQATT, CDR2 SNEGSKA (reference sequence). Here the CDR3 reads CSAASGPMDTEAFF. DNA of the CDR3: TGCAGTGCGGCCTCGGGTCCCATGGACACTGAAGCTTTCTTT.

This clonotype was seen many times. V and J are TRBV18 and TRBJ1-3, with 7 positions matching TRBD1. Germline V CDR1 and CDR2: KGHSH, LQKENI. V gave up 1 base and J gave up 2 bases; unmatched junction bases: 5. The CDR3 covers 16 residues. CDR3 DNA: TGTGCCAGCTCACCACAGGGGACAGCAACTGGAAACACCATATATTTT. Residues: CASSPQGTATGNTIYF.

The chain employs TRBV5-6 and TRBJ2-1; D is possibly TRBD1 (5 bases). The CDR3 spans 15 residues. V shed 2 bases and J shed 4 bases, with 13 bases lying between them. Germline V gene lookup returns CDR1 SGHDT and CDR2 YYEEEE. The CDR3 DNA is TGTGCCAGCAGCTTAGTAGGGGTAGATTACAATGAGCAGTTCTTC. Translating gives CASSLVGVDYNEQFF.

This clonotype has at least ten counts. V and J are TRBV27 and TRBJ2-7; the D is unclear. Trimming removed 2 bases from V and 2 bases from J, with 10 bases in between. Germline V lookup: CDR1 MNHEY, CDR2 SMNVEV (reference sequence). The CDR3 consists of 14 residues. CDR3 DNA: TGTGCCAGCAGTTTAGATTCGGCGACCTACGAGCAGTACTTC. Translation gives CASSLDSATYEQYF.

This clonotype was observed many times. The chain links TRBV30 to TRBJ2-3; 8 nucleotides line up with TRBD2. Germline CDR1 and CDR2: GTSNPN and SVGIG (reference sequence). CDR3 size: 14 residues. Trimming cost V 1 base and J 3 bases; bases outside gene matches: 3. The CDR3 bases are TGTGCCTGGAGTGACGGGAGGGCAACAGATACGCAGTATTTT. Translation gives CAWSDGRATDTQYF.

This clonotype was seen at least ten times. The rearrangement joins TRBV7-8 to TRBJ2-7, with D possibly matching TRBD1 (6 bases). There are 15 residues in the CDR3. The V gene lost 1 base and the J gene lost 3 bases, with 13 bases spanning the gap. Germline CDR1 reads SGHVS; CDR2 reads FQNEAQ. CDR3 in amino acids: CASSLEGTSFYEQYF. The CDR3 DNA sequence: TGTGCCAGCAGCTTAGAAGGGACAAGTTTCTACGAGCAGTACTTC. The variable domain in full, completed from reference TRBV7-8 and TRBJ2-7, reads GAGVSQSPRYKVAKRGQDVALRCDPISGHVSLFWYQQALGQGPEFLTYFQNEAQLDKSGLPSDRFFAERPEGSVSTLKIQRTQQEDSAVYLCASSLEGTSFYEQYFGPGTRLTVT.

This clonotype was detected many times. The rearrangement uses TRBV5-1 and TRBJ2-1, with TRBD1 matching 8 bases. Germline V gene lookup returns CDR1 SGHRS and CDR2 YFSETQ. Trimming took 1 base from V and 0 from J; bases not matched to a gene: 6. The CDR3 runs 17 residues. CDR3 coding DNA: TGCGCCAGCAGCTTGTGGGGACAGGCGACCTCCTACAATGAGCAGTTCTTC. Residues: CASSLWGQATSYNEQFF.

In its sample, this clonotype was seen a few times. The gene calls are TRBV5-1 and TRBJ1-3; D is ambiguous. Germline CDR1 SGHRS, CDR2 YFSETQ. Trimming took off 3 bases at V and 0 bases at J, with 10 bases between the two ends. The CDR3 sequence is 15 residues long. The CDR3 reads CASSSGSLSGNTIYF. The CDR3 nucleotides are TGCGCCAGCAGCTCCGGATCGCTCTCTGGAAACACCATATATTTT.

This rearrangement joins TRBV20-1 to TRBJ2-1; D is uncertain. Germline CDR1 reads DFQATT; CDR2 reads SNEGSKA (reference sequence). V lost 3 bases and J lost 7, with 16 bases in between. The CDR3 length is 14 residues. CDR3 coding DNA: TGCAGTGCTAGCTCCGACCTCGGTTCGAATGAGCAGTTCTTC. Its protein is CSASSDLGSNEQFF.

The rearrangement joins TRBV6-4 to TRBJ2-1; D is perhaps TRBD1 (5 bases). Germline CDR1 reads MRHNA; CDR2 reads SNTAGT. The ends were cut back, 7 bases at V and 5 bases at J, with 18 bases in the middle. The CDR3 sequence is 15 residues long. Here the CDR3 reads CASIWTQGVHNEQFF. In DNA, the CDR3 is TGTGCCAGCATCTGGACACAAGGGGTCCACAATGAGCAGTTCTTC.

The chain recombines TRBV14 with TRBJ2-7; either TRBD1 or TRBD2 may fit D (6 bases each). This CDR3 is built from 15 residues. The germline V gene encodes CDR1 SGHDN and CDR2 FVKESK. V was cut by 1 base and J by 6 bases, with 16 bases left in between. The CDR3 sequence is CASSQVTGRLREQYF. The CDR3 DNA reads TGTGCCAGCAGCCAAGTCACAGGGAGGCTGCGCGAGCAGTACTTC.

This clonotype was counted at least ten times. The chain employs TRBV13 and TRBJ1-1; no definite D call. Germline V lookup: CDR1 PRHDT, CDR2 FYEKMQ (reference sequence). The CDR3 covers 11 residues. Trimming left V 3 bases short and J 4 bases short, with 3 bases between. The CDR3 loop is CASSFVTEAFF. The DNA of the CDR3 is TGTGCCAGCAGCTTTGTCACTGAAGCTTTCTTT.

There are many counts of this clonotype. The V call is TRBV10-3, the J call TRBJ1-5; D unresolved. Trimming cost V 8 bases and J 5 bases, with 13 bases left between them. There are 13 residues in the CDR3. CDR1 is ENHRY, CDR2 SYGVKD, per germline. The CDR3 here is CAIASGWDQPQHF. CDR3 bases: TGTGCCATCGCTTCTGGGTGGGATCAGCCCCAGCATTTT.

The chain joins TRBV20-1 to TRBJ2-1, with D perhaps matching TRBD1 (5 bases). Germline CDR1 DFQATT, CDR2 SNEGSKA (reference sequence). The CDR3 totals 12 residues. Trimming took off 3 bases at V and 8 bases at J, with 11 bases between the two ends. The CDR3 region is CSARAGFYEQFF. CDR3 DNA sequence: TGCAGTGCTAGGGCAGGGTTCTATGAGCAGTTCTTC.

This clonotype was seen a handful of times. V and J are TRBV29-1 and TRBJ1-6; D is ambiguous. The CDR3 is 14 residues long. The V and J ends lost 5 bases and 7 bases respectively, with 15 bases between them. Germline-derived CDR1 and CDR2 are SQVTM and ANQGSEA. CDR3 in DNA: TGCAGCGTTTCCCTTTCCACGGGGAATTCACCCCTCCACTTT. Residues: CSVSLSTGNSPLHF.